This passage covers 26 T cell receptor beta chains from one sample sequenced in a study of T cells in tumors after PD-1 blockade. Only in-frame clones appear in the TCRdb table, and some are missing; sequencing was by immunoSEQ multiplex PCR. This table holds some 18,000 clones, 81% found once. Sequences were derived from PBMCs, sampled after anti-PD-1 therapy. These receptors were obtained from a human donor with advanced basal cell or squamous cell carcinoma (not recorded which).

The chain links TRBV28 to TRBJ2-7, with TRBD1 matching over 9 bases. This CDR3 contains 16 residues. Germline CDR1 is MDHEN and CDR2 is SYDVKM. J gave up 0 bases and V 7 bases, and 10 bases lay outside the gene matches. DNA of the CDR3: TGTGCCAGCACCCTGCCCGGGACAGGGAACTCCTACGAGCAGTACTTC. Residues: CASTLPGTGNSYEQYF.

This chain joins TRBV5-6 and TRBJ1-2; 8 nucleotides align to TRBD1. Per the germline V gene, CDR1 is SGHDT and CDR2 is YYEEEE. The V and J ends lost 4 bases and 4 bases, in that order; junction bases with no gene match: 3. The CDR3 contains 13 residues. The CDR3 here is CASSQGQVYGYTF. DNA for the CDR3: TGTGCCAGCAGCCAGGGACAGGTCTATGGCTACACCTTC.

This clone was seen only once. The chain combines TRBV28 with TRBJ2-2; D ambiguous. The CDR3 extends over 12 amino acids. Deletions cut 1 base from V and 3 bases from J, with 0 bases between. Germline V lookup: CDR1 MDHEN, CDR2 SYDVKM. In DNA form, the CDR3 reads TGTGCCAGCAGTTTATACACCGGGGAGCTGTTTTTT. Residues: CASSLYTGELFF. The complete variable domain, with remaining parts taken from reference TRBV28 and TRBJ2-2, reads DVKVTQSSRYLVKRTGEKVFLECVQDMDHENMFWYRQDPGLGLRLIYFSYDVKMKEKGDIPEGYSVSREKKERFSLILESASTNQTSMYLCASSLYTGELFFGEGSRLTVL.

The chain is built from TRBV6-4 and TRBJ1-5; TRBD1 agrees at 7 bases. Germline-derived CDR1 and CDR2 are MRHNA and SNTAGT. The CDR3 length is 13 residues. Unmatched junction bases numbered 3, after V lost 6 bases and J lost 4 bases. The CDR3 nucleotides read TGTGCCAGCAGCCGGGACAGTAATCAGCCCCAGCATTTT. Protein: CASSRDSNQPQHF.

This chain uses TRBV19 with TRBJ2-7; D may be TRBD1 (5 bases). The germline V and J ends were trimmed by 3 bases and 7 bases, with 13 bases remaining between them. The CDR3 is made up of 13 amino acids. Per germline, CDR1 LNHDA and CDR2 SQIVND (reference sequence). CDR3 nucleotides: TGTGCCAGTAGTATGTTTGGGGCAGGGGAGCAGTACTTC. It encodes CASSMFGAGEQYF.

The CDR3 DNA sequence: TGTGCCAGCAGCCAAGGTGTGGGACAGGGGGATTCACCCCTCCACTTT. Translated, it gives CASSQGVGQGDSPLHF. The V call is TRBV4-2, the J call TRBJ1-6; the match to TRBD1 covers 11 bases. The trim removed 1 base at V and 8 bases at J, leaving 4 bases unmatched. Germline values: CDR1 LGHNA, CDR2 YNFKEQ. The CDR3 covers 16 residues.

CDR3 loop: CASSRQGQENTGELFF. The CDR3 DNA is TGTGCCAGCAGCCGTCAGGGACAGGAGAACACCGGGGAGCTGTTTTTT. V and J are TRBV3-1 (or the pseudogene TRBV3-2) and TRBJ2-2, with 8 bases that match TRBD1. The germline V gene has CDR1 LGHDT and CDR2 YNNKEL (reference sequence). This CDR3 is built from 16 residues. V gave up 4 bases and J gave up 1 base; unmatched junction bases: 5.

The chain joins TRBV5-1 to TRBJ1-6, with a weak D call TRBD1 (6 bases). CDR1 and CDR2 (germline): SGHRS, YFSETQ. The CDR3 loop spans 14 amino acids. V was trimmed by 4 bases and J by 5 bases, leaving 10 bases between them. The CDR3 region is CASSAGQDNSPLHF. CDR3 nucleotide sequence: TGCGCCAGCAGCGCGGGACAAGATAATTCACCCCTCCACTTT.

The chain couples TRBV5-1 to TRBJ2-7; the match to TRBD1 covers 9 bases. Germline V gene lookup returns CDR1 SGHRS and CDR2 YFSETQ. V shed 4 bases and J 5 bases; nucleotides not matched to a gene: 10. The CDR3 sequence is 15 residues long. The CDR3 bases are TGCGCCAGCAGCACACGGGACAGGGAAAGGGACGAGCAGTACTTC. Amino acids: CASSTRDRERDEQYF.

The chain employs TRBV15 and TRBJ1-5; D is unresolved. The CDR3 runs 17 residues. CDR1 is LNHNV, CDR2 YYDKDF, per germline (reference sequence). V dropped 9 bases and J dropped 4 bases, with 25 bases sitting between them. CDR3 protein: CATSPFVGSGENQPQHF. CDR3 nucleotide sequence: TGTGCCACGTCTCCCTTTGTCGGGTCCGGGGAGAATCAGCCCCAGCATTTT.

V and J are TRBV28 and TRBJ2-7; D uncertain. The CDR3 is 14 residues long. Trimming removed 4 bases at V and 2 bases at J, with 12 bases between. From germline, CDR1 is MDHEN and CDR2 SYDVKM. The CDR3 reads CASSSPDIPYEQYF. CDR3 DNA: TGTGCCAGCAGTTCCCCCGACATTCCCTACGAGCAGTACTTC.

This clone occurred once. V usage is TRBV15 and J usage is TRBJ2-7; D is unclear. Trimming removed 1 base at V and 6 bases at J, with 7 bases between. The CDR3 spans 12 residues. Germline CDR1 and CDR2: LNHNV and YYDKDF (reference sequence). This CDR3 is CATSRGVGEQYF. As DNA, the CDR3 is TGTGCCACCAGCAGAGGGGTGGGCGAGCAGTACTTC.

The chain has TRBV5-1 and TRBJ2-2, with unresolved D. Trimming removed 1 base at V and 0 bases at J, with 7 bases between. The germline V gene encodes CDR1 SGHRS and CDR2 YFSETQ. This CDR3 region has 15 residues. CDR3 sequence reads: CASSLLGSNTGELFF. The CDR3 DNA reads as TGCGCCAGCAGCTTGCTAGGATCGAACACCGGGGAGCTGTTTTTT.

The rearrangement links TRBV5-6 to TRBJ1-1, with D maybe TRBD1 (5 bases). Trimming cost V 4 bases and J 7 bases, with 17 bases left between them. This CDR3 has 14 residues. Germline lookup yields CDR1 SGHDT and CDR2 YYEEEE. CDR3 protein: CASSSLRAGFEAFF. For the CDR3, the DNA is TGTGCCAGCAGCAGCTTACGAGCAGGGTTTGAAGCTTTCTTT.

Judged by abundance, this clone is medium-sized. The chain is built from TRBV6-1 and TRBJ2-1; D perhaps matches TRBD1 (5 bases). CDR1 and CDR2 from the germline V gene are MNHNS and SASEGT. Trimming removed 0 bases from V and 2 bases from J, with 11 bases in between. This CDR3 is built from 16 residues. The CDR3 DNA reads TGTGCCAGCAGTGAAGCGCCCAGGACAACCTACAATGAGCAGTTCTTC. As protein: CASSEAPRTTYNEQFF.

This clone was counted only a few times. J is TRBJ1-5 and V is TRBV5-1, with a possible D match to TRBD1 (5 bases). V was shortened by 3 bases and J by 6 bases, with 16 bases between the two germline ends. From germline, CDR1 is SGHRS and CDR2 YFSETQ. The CDR3 has 15 amino acids. The CDR3 sequence: CASSSGRGVRQPQHF. The CDR3 DNA reads TGCGCCAGCAGCTCCGGAAGGGGTGTACGTCAGCCCCAGCATTTT. Complete variable domain (other parts from reference TRBV5-1 and TRBJ1-5): KAGVTQTPRYLIKTRGQQVTLSCSPISGHRSVSWYQQTPGQGLQFLFEYFSETQRNKGNFPGRFSGRQFSNSRSEMNVSTLELGDSALYLCASSSGRGVRQPQHFGDGTRLSIL.

This clone appeared a few times. The V and J genes are TRBV29-1 and TRBJ1-4; D is uncertain. The CDR3 extends over 11 amino acids. The V gene's germline CDR1 is SQVTM and CDR2 ANQGSEA. Trimming removed 7 bases from V and 2 bases from J, with 5 bases in between. The DNA for the CDR3 is TGCAGCGGGGCGACTAATGAAAAACTGTTTTTT. Amino acids: CSGATNEKLFF. The variable domain in full, with the rest retrieved from reference TRBV29-1 and TRBJ1-4, is SAVISQKPSRDICQRGTSLTIQCQVDSQVTMMFWYRQQPGQSLTLIATANQGSEATYESGFVIDKFPISRPNLTFSTLTVSNMSPEDSSIYLCSGATNEKLFFGSGTQLSVL.

The chain uses TRBV2 and TRBJ2-1, with TRBD1 identical over 10 bases. After removal of 5 bases from V and 8 bases from J, the junction contained 6 bases not matched to a gene. Germline CDR1 reads SNHLY; CDR2 reads FYNNEI. This CDR3 has 14 amino acids. The CDR3 nucleotides are TGTGCCAGCAGTCGTAGGGACAGGGGAGATGAGCAGTTCTTC. Its protein is CASSRRDRGDEQFF.

The V and J genes are TRBV5-1 and TRBJ2-1, with D perhaps TRBD1 or TRBD2 (5 bases each). Per the germline V gene, CDR1 is SGHRS and CDR2 is YFSETQ. There are 13 residues in the CDR3. Trimming left V 4 bases short and J 6 bases short, with 11 bases between. CDR3 sequence reads: CASSPGALNEQFF. As DNA, the CDR3 is TGCGCCAGCAGCCCCGGGGCACTCAATGAGCAGTTCTTC. The full variable domain, rest sourced from reference TRBV5-1 and TRBJ2-1, is KAGVTQTPRYLIKTRGQQVTLSCSPISGHRSVSWYQQTPGQGLQFLFEYFSETQRNKGNFPGRFSGRQFSNSRSEMNVSTLELGDSALYLCASSPGALNEQFFGPGTRLTVL.

V usage is TRBV12-5 and J usage is TRBJ1-2; D call uncertain. Germline-derived CDR1 and CDR2 are LGHNT and FRNRAP. The length of the CDR3 is 14 residues. V lost 1 base, J lost 4 bases, and 10 bases lay in between. The CDR3 DNA is TGTGCTAGTGGTTTGGGCAGTTCTCGCTATGGCTACACCTTC. Amino acids: CASGLGSSRYGYTF.

In this sample, this clone turned up a few times. The CDR3 sequence: CSARRETQYF. CDR3 nucleotide sequence: TGCAGTGCTAGACGAGAGACCCAGTACTTC. J is TRBJ2-5 and V is TRBV20-1; no clear D. The length of the CDR3 is 10 residues. Per germline, CDR1 DFQATT and CDR2 SNEGSKA (reference sequence). Trimming left V 2 bases short and J 4 bases short, with 2 bases between.

The sample holds one count of this clone. The chain links TRBV9 to TRBJ2-1, with 8 bases aligning to TRBD2. CDR3 length: 14 amino acids. Trimming took 3 bases from V and 8 from J; bases not matched to a gene: 7. In germline, CDR1 is SGDLS, CDR2 YYNGEE. The CDR3: CASSAQGLVYEQFF. Written as DNA, the CDR3 is TGTGCCAGCAGCGCCCAGGGACTAGTCTATGAGCAGTTCTTC.

This clone was seen a single time. The chain is built from TRBV5-4 and TRBJ2-3; tentatively, D is TRBD1 (5 bases). The ends were cut back, 3 bases at V and 5 bases at J, with 16 bases in the middle. The CDR3 has 15 amino acids. Germline V CDR1 and CDR2: SGHNT, YYREEE (reference sequence). The CDR3 sequence is CASSSRVGLGDTQYF. The DNA for the CDR3 is TGTGCCAGCAGCTCCAGGGTGGGATTAGGAGATACGCAGTATTTT. Full variable domain (remainder filled in from reference TRBV5-4 and TRBJ2-3): ETGVTQSPTHLIKTRGQQVTLRCSSQSGHNTVSWYQQALGQGPQFIFQYYREEENGRGNFPPRFSGLQFPNYSSELNVNALELDDSALYLCASSSRVGLGDTQYFGPGTRLTVL.

The rearrangement links TRBV27 to TRBJ2-3; no reliable D call. Per the germline V gene, CDR1 is MNHEY and CDR2 is SMNVEV (reference sequence). V lost 4 bases and J 7 bases, leaving 21 bases between the germline ends. The CDR3 is made up of 16 amino acids. CDR3 sequence (DNA): TGTGCCAGCAGTTACCTCCACGGGTCTTACACGAATACGCAGTATTTT. Its protein product is CASSYLHGSYTNTQYF.

This chain's CDR3 is CASTGGGRSNQPQHF. DNA for the CDR3: TGTGCCAGCACCGGGGGAGGACGTAGCAATCAGCCCCAGCATTTT. V is TRBV2 and J is TRBJ1-5; D may be TRBD1 (5 bases). Germline V lookup: CDR1 SNHLY, CDR2 FYNNEI. This CDR3 is 15 amino acids long. The V end was cut by 7 bases, the J end by 0 bases, with 13 bases between.

The chain joins TRBV5-1 to TRBJ1-6; D gene ambiguous. The CDR3 is 14 residues long. V dropped 0 bases and J dropped 4 bases, with 5 bases sitting between them. From germline, CDR1 is SGHRS and CDR2 YFSETQ. The CDR3 DNA reads as TGCGCCAGCAGCTTGGGCCAGTATAATTCACCCCTCCACTTT. This encodes CASSLGQYNSPLHF.